The 20 T cell receptor beta chains below all came from one sample that was sequenced in a study of shared clonotypes between healthy human individuals. Here immunoSEQ multiplex PCR was the method, and the copy in TCRdb shows in-frame clones only, minus some. The table lists around 720,000 clones, roughly 72% of them singletons. Sequencing was performed on memory CD4+ T cells sorted from blood. The sample's subset: CD45RA-negative fraction. The receptors stem from a woman in her thirties in good health.

The chain recombines TRBV20-1 with TRBJ2-5; the D is unclear. Germline lookup yields CDR1 DFQATT and CDR2 SNEGSKA (reference sequence). The CDR3 has 11 amino acids. V lost 2 bases and J 2 bases, leaving 3 bases between the germline ends. DNA for the CDR3: TGCAGTGCTAGAAGGCAAGAGACCCAGTACTTC. Its protein product is CSARRQETQYF.

This clone was seen a few times. The chain carries TRBV28 and TRBJ2-7; 8 bases align to TRBD1. Germline assignment: CDR1 MDHEN and CDR2 SYDVKM. V was pared by 5 bases and J by 6 bases, with 6 bases of the junction left unmatched. This CDR3 region has 13 residues. Here the CDR3 DNA reads TGTGCCAGCAGTACAGGACAGGGTGGCGAGCAGTACTTC. It is translated as CASSTGQGGEQYF.

The rearrangement links TRBV27 to TRBJ2-7; 8 bases match TRBD2. Germline assignment: CDR1 MNHEY and CDR2 SMNVEV (reference sequence). CDR3 size: 14 residues. After removal of 8 bases from V and 2 bases from J, the junction contained 8 bases not matched to a gene. The CDR3 nucleotides are TGTGCCAGCTCTCGGGGGGGAGGAGCCTACGAGCAGTACTTC. It yields the protein CASSRGGGAYEQYF.

The chain uses TRBV28 and TRBJ2-1; TRBD1 or TRBD2 may be the D gene (5 bases each). The germline CDR1 and CDR2 sequences are MDHEN and SYDVKM. The CDR3 totals 13 residues. Trimming cost V 3 bases and J 10 bases, with 13 bases left between them. DNA for the CDR3: TGTGCCAGCAGTTTGTACTCCGGGACGGAGCAGTTCTTC. It yields the protein CASSLYSGTEQFF.

This rearrangement joins TRBV29-1 to TRBJ1-5; TRBD1 aligns across 7 bases. CDR1 SQVTM and CDR2 ANQGSEA come from the germline V gene. The CDR3 contains 14 residues. V was pared by 6 bases and J by 6 bases, with 11 bases of the junction left unmatched. CDR3 nucleotide sequence: TGCAGCGTCTCCACCGGGACAGTCGGTCAGCCCCAGCATTTT. It is translated as CSVSTGTVGQPQHF.

This clone was detected only once. The genes are TRBV6-5 and TRBJ1-2; no reliable D call. There are 15 residues in the CDR3. The V gene's germline CDR1 is MNHEY and CDR2 SVGAGI. V lost 2 bases and J 8 bases, leaving 18 bases between the germline ends. As DNA, the CDR3 is TGTGCCAGCAGTTACGGGAGGAAACAACTGGGAGGCTACACCTTC. It translates to CASSYGRKQLGGYTF.

This clone was picked up a small number of times. The chain employs TRBV11-2 and TRBJ2-7; a possible D gene is TRBD2 (7 bases). This CDR3 is 14 amino acids long. Per the germline V gene, CDR1 is SGHAT and CDR2 is FQNNGV. Trimming took 6 bases from V and 2 from J, leaving 14 bases between them. The CDR3 loop reads CASRETGGPYEQYF. The DNA for the CDR3 is TGTGCCAGCAGGGAGACGGGGGGCCCCTACGAGCAGTACTTC.

This sequence joins TRBV9 and TRBJ2-3, with 14 bases fitting TRBD2. The CDR3 has 21 residues. V lost 4 bases and J lost 4; bases outside the gene matches: 20. Per the germline V gene, CDR1 is SGDLS and CDR2 is YYNGEE. As DNA, the CDR3 is TGTGCCAGCAGCCCTGGACCGACTAGCGGGAGGGCCATGGGGGTCTCAGATACGCAGTATTTT. Its translation: CASSPGPTSGRAMGVSDTQYF.

This CDR3 is CASSLGIPSYNEQFF. The CDR3 DNA reads TGTGCCAGCAGTTTGGGGATACCCTCCTACAATGAGCAGTTCTTC. The gene calls are TRBV27 and TRBJ2-1; D is undetermined. This CDR3 is built from 15 residues. V lost 3 bases and J 0 bases, leaving 9 bases between the germline ends. Germline V lookup: CDR1 MNHEY, CDR2 SMNVEV (reference sequence).

The CDR3 here is CASSGNSRTRNTEAFF. The CDR3 DNA sequence: TGTGCCAGTAGTGGAAATTCAAGGACAAGAAACACTGAAGCTTTCTTT. The V gene is TRBV19, the J gene TRBJ1-1, with D perhaps matching TRBD1 (5 bases). The germline gives CDR1 LNHDA, CDR2 SQIVND (reference sequence). The CDR3 consists of 16 residues. V gave up 5 bases and J gave up 2 bases, with 18 bases separating them.

This rearrangement joins TRBV6-6 to TRBJ1-5; no definite D call. The CDR3 consists of 13 residues. Germline V gene sequence: CDR1 MNHNY, CDR2 SVGAGI (reference sequence). V was shortened by 2 bases and J by 6 bases, with 8 bases between the two germline ends. CDR3 residues: CASSYKHSQPQHF. CDR3 bases: TGTGCCAGCAGTTACAAACACAGTCAGCCCCAGCATTTT.

This chain links TRBV7-9 with TRBJ1-2; D gene uncertain. The CDR3 loop spans 12 amino acids. CDR1 and CDR2 (germline): SEHNR, FQNEAQ (reference sequence). With 4 bases removed from V and 8 bases from J, the gap between germline ends came to 11 bases. CDR3 nucleotide sequence: TGTGCCAGCAGCTGGGAGGGTCGCGGCTACACCTTC. This translates into CASSWEGRGYTF.

The CDR3 here is CASSLSRSTDEQFF. The CDR3 nucleotides read TGTGCCAGCAGCTTAAGTCGGAGTACCGATGAGCAGTTCTTC. The V and J genes are TRBV11-2 and TRBJ2-1; no reliable D call. The CDR3 is made up of 14 amino acids. Germline-derived CDR1 and CDR2 are SGHAT and FQNNGV. V was shortened by 2 bases and J by 8 bases, with 13 bases between the two germline ends.

The J gene is TRBJ2-3, the V gene TRBV25-1; 10 bases are shared with TRBD2. Germline trimming cut 2 bases from V and 14 bases from J; bases unmatched to any gene: 4. The CDR3 is 12 residues long. Germline V gives CDR1 MGHDK, CDR2 SYGVNS. This chain's CDR3 is CASSELSGRWYF. DNA for the CDR3: TGTGCCAGCAGTGAACTTAGCGGGAGGTGGTATTTT.

The J gene is TRBJ2-7, the V gene TRBV7-8; perhaps D is TRBD1 or TRBD2 (5 bases each). The CDR3 is made up of 17 amino acids. Between the trimmed V and J ends, which lost 2 bases and 0 bases, there was a span of 17 bases. From germline, CDR1 is SGHVS and CDR2 FQNEAQ. In DNA, the CDR3 is TGTGCCAGCAGCTTACTGGGACCACTTTCTCCCTCCTACGAGCAGTACTTC. Encoded protein: CASSLLGPLSPSYEQYF.

This clone has a handful of counts. The chain recombines TRBV19 with TRBJ1-4; D remains ambiguous. Trimming removed 5 bases at V and 5 bases at J, with 15 bases between. The germline gives CDR1 LNHDA, CDR2 SQIVND (reference sequence). The CDR3 loop spans 15 amino acids. As DNA, the CDR3 is TGTGCCAGTAGTTTCTCGGGAGCAGTGAATGAAAAACTGTTTTTT. Translation: CASSFSGAVNEKLFF.

The rearrangement joins TRBV2 to TRBJ2-6; 7 positions agree with TRBD1. From germline, CDR1 is SNHLY and CDR2 FYNNEI. The CDR3 covers 15 residues. After removal of 4 bases from V and 2 bases from J, the junction contained 2 bases not matched to a gene. The CDR3 bases are TGTGCCAGCAGTGTACAGGGGACTGGGGCCAACGTCCTGACTTTC. As protein: CASSVQGTGANVLTF.

This clone was observed once. The CDR3 DNA reads as TGTGCCAGCAGACGACTAGCGGGAGACGATGAGCAGTTCTTC. It translates to CASRRLAGDDEQFF. The V and J genes are TRBV6-4 and TRBJ2-1, with 12 bases that match TRBD2. The junction had 5 bases not matched to a gene; V was cut back by 6 bases and J by 8 bases. This CDR3 is built from 14 residues. The germline V gene encodes CDR1 MRHNA and CDR2 SNTAGT.

This chain joins TRBV6-1 and TRBJ1-2; no clear D. The germline V gene encodes CDR1 MNHNS and CDR2 SASEGT. The CDR3 contains 15 residues. Trimming took 7 bases from V and 5 from J, leaving 20 bases between them. The CDR3 spells CASTSRPLGWYGYTF. As DNA, the CDR3 is TGTGCCAGCACCTCTAGACCCCTGGGATGGTATGGCTACACCTTC.

The chain joins TRBV18 to TRBJ2-2; D is perhaps TRBD1 (5 bases). The CDR3 spans 13 residues. The ends were cut back, 6 bases at V and 4 bases at J, with 9 bases in the middle. In germline, CDR1 is KGHSH, CDR2 LQKENI. DNA for the CDR3: TGTGCCAGCTCGGACACGAGCACCGGGGAGCTGTTTTTT. This translates into CASSDTSTGELFF.